This record looks at one T cell receptor (beta chain) sequence and its context. The antigen is undetermined. TCRdb re-called the 5' RACE reads with MiXCR, one entry per CDR3 protein. This sample yields 600,000 to 850,000 distinct CDR3 sequences, of which 15% to 20% are seen a single time; about 12% belongs to the top ten. The sample comes from a study of identical twins. Study-wide findings and caveats: Donors were not followed over many years; analysis was cross-sectional. An excess of low generation probability was shown by twin-shared out-of-frame alpha sequences.

The CDR3 covers 16 residues. The ends were cut back, 3 bases at V and 0 bases at J, with 13 bases in the middle. Germline V CDR1 and CDR2: LNHNV, YYDKDF (reference sequence). The sample was also linked to a second study, of T cells expressing NK-cell markers. In that study: Sorted CD3+CD56+NKG2C+, CD3+CD56+NKG2C- and CD3+CD56-NKG2C+ T-cell subsets were beta-chain profiled.

The genes are TRBV15 and TRBJ2-3; D is unclear. This clonotype was sampled from a young woman in good health. The sequencing input was PBMCs. The CDR3 protein is CATSRNDIISTDTQYF. CDR3 nucleotide sequence: TGTGCCACCAGCAGGAATGACATAATTAGCACAGATACGCAGTATTTT.